The clone carrying this T cell receptor beta chain has more than one count but fewer than ten. Its specificity is not known. The entirety of the isolated RNA underwent reverse transcription, so expressed TCRB transcripts were sequenced. Sequenced by immunoSEQ multiplex PCR; TCRdb stores in-frame clones only, minus some. The sample carries hundreds of thousands of clones, more than 12% recorded once. The sample originates from a study of beta chain features in type 1 diabetes. The CDR3 sequence is 15 residues long. The V gene lost 0 bases and the J gene lost 2 bases, with 11 bases spanning the gap. Germline loops: CDR1 SGDLS, CDR2 YYNGEE. Findings of the study overall: The study found that naive, central memory and Treg TCRB repertoires appeared more similar in patients than in healthy donors. TCRB CDR3s from Type 1 diabetes patients were moderately but significantly shorter in all four CD4+ subsets.

This receptor was identified in a young man with type 1 diabetes. The sequencing input was naive CD4+ T cells from blood. J is TRBJ1-2 and V is TRBV9; D gene unclear. The CDR3 coding sequence is TGTGCCAGCAGCGTAGCTGGTGACGGGAACTATGGCTACACCTTC. It encodes CASSVAGDGNYGYTF.